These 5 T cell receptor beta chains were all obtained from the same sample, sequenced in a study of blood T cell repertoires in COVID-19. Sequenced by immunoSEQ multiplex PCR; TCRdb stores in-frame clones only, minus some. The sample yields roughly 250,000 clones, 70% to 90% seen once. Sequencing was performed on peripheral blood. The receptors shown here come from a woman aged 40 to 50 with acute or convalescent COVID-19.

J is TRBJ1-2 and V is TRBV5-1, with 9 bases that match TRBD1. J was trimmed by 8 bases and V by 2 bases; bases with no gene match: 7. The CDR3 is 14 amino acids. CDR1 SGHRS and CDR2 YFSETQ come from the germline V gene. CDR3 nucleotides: TGCGCCAGCAGCTTCTCGGACAGGGGCTGGGGCTACACCTTC. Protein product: CASSFSDRGWGYTF. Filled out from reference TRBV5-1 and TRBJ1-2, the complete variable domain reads KAGVTQTPRYLIKTRGQQVTLSCSPISGHRSVSWYQQTPGQGLQFLFEYFSETQRNKGNFPGRFSGRQFSNSRSEMNVSTLELGDSALYLCASSFSDRGWGYTFGSGTRLTVV.

CDR3 protein: CASSYSRDSYGYTF. Written as DNA, the CDR3 is TGTGCCAGCAGTTACTCTAGGGACAGCTATGGCTACACCTTC. This sequence joins TRBV6-6 and TRBJ1-2; 7 bases map to TRBD1. The CDR3 covers 14 residues. Per the germline V gene, CDR1 is MNHNY and CDR2 is SVGAGI (reference sequence). The junction had 2 bases not matched to a gene; V was cut back by 0 bases and J by 4 bases.

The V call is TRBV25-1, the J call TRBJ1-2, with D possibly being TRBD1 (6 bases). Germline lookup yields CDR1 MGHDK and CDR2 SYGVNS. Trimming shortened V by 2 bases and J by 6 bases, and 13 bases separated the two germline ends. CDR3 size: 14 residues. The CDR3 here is CASSERGWGNGYTF. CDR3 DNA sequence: TGTGCCAGCAGTGAAAGGGGGTGGGGGAATGGCTACACCTTC.

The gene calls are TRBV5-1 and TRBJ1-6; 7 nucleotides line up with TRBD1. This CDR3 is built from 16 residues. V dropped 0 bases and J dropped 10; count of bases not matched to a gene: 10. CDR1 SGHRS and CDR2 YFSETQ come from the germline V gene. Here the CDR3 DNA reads TGCGCCAGCAGCTTGGGGTGGGACAGTCGGGGATCACCCCTCCACTTT. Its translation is CASSLGWDSRGSPLHF.

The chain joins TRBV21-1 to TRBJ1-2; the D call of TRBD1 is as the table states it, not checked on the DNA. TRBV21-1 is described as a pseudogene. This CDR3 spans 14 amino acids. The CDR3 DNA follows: TGTGCCAGCGAAGGACAGGGATATAACTATGGCTACACCTTC. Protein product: CASEGQGYNYGYTF.